This T cell receptor beta chain came from a study of blood T cells in healthy people across ages. V lost 4 bases and J 3 bases, leaving 12 bases between the germline ends. Germline CDR1 is DFQATT and CDR2 is SNEGSKA (reference sequence). The CDR3 spans 14 residues. Study-wide results and limits: Getting older went along with TCR beta diversity per million T cells dropping roughly linearly. Versus aged donors, long-lived donors had higher diversity and more naive CD4+ cells.

The authors ran a second PCR of 7 to 11 cycles using a sample-barcoded 5' primer and a J-beta primer mix. Each cDNA was tagged by a template-switch adaptor containing 12 random nucleotides. TCRdb reprocessed the 5' RACE reads with MiXCR, giving one entry per CDR3 protein. The sample has over a million distinct CDR3 sequences; 59% are singletons. Turning to this clonotype: The antigen is not known.

The clonotype originates from a man aged 18 to 29 in good health. The chain joins TRBV20-1 to TRBJ1-4; possibly TRBD1 for D (6 bases). The source material was blood. CDR3: CSAKKGDANEKLFF. Here the CDR3 DNA reads TGCAGTGCTAAGAAGGGGGACGCTAATGAAAAACTGTTTTTT.